One and the same sample provided the 21 T cell receptor beta chains below, sequenced in a study of blood T cells in healthy people across ages. Combining a sample-barcoded 5' primer with a J-beta primer mix, a second PCR ran for roughly 7 to 12 cycles. In TCRdb, the 5' RACE reads were re-called with MiXCR into one record per CDR3 protein. The table records roughly 790,000 distinct CDR3 sequences, about 42% of them present only once. Sequencing was done on a sample of blood. Receptors originate from a woman aged 60 to 75 in good health.

This clonotype was detected a few times. J is TRBJ1-1 and V is TRBV6-5; TRBD1 matches 8 bases. The germline V gene encodes CDR1 MNHEY and CDR2 SVGAGI. Germline trimming cut 6 bases from V and 6 bases from J; bases unmatched to any gene: 9. CDR3 length: 14 amino acids. CDR3 sequence: CASSPRGQGPEAFF. DNA of the CDR3: TGTGCCAGCAGCCCCCGAGGACAGGGCCCTGAAGCTTTCTTT.

This clonotype has ten or more counts. The chain has TRBV29-1 and TRBJ2-5; D is unresolved. The V gene's germline CDR1 is SQVTM and CDR2 ANQGSEA. This CDR3 has 15 residues. V was clipped by 3 bases and J by 5 bases, with 19 bases between them. The CDR3 spells CSVDLGRTSRETQYF. The CDR3 region has the DNA TGCAGCGTTGATCTTGGGCGGACCTCCCGGGAGACCCAGTACTTC.

Details on this clonotype: Just one base apart from a much larger clone, this may be a read error. The gene calls are TRBV12-3 or TRBV12-4 and TRBJ1-2; a weak D match, TRBD1 (6 bases). The CDR3 extends over 15 amino acids. CDR3 nucleotides: TGTGTCAGCAGTTTGGTGGGGGGCCTCAACTATGGCTACACCTTC. Protein: CVSSLVGGLNYGYTF.

The chain links TRBV24-1 to TRBJ2-5, with 7 nucleotides matching TRBD2. CDR3 length: 17 amino acids. V lost 9 bases and J lost 2; bases outside the gene matches: 17. Germline V gives CDR1 KGHDR, CDR2 SFDVKD. The chain's CDR3 is CATQGRGSRKTQETQYF. CDR3 sequence (DNA): TGTGCCACCCAAGGGAGGGGTTCCCGCAAGACTCAAGAGACCCAGTACTTC.

The chain recombines TRBV12-3 or TRBV12-4 with TRBJ2-7; 7 positions agree with TRBD2. This CDR3 comprises 15 residues. Unmatched junction bases numbered 7, after V lost 5 bases and J lost 0 bases. In DNA, the CDR3 is TGTGCCAGCAGTCCTACTAGCGTTAACTCCTACGAGCAGTACTTC. This translates into CASSPTSVNSYEQYF.

This clonotype was recorded a few times. Here the CDR3 reads CASSWGLAGNYEQYF. In DNA form, the CDR3 reads TGTGCCAGCAGTTGGGGACTAGCGGGAAACTACGAGCAGTACTTC. The chain employs TRBV28 and TRBJ2-7; 13 nucleotides align to TRBD2. The germline V gene encodes CDR1 MDHEN and CDR2 SYDVKM. The CDR3 runs to 15 residues. Trimming cost V 4 bases and J 3 bases; bases outside gene matches: 3. The whole variable domain, remainder taken from reference TRBV28 and TRBJ2-7, is DVKVTQSSRYLVKRTGEKVFLECVQDMDHENMFWYRQDPGLGLRLIYFSYDVKMKEKGDIPEGYSVSREKKERFSLILESASTNQTSMYLCASSWGLAGNYEQYFGPGTRLTVT.

About this clonotype: This may be a read error, as it is one base from a much larger clone. J is TRBJ2-7 and V is TRBV7-2; TRBD2 agrees at 10 bases. The CDR3 is 15 residues long. Germline V gives CDR1 SGHTA, CDR2 FQGNSA. V lost 3 bases to trimming and J lost 5 bases; unmatched junction nucleotides: 7. The CDR3 sequence is CASSFLAGAPHEQYF. The DNA of the CDR3 is TGTGCCAGCAGCTTTCTAGCGGGAGCTCCCCACGAGCAGTACTTC.

This clonotype was recorded a few times. The gene calls are TRBV11-2 and TRBJ1-1, with no clear D. Per germline, CDR1 SGHAT and CDR2 FQNNGV. This CDR3 is built from 14 residues. The V and J ends lost 1 base and 4 bases respectively, with 10 bases between them. DNA for the CDR3: TGTGCCAGCAGCTTAGGGAGTATGGGCACTGAAGCTTTCTTT. It specifies CASSLGSMGTEAFF.

This clonotype was counted a few times. The J gene is TRBJ2-7, the V gene TRBV5-1; 8 nucleotides align to TRBD2. J was trimmed by 1 base and V by 0 bases; bases with no gene match: 3. The CDR3 totals 15 residues. Germline values: CDR1 SGHRS, CDR2 YFSETQ. CDR3 nucleotide sequence: TGCGCCAGCAGCTTGGGCGGGACTAGTTCCTACGAGCAGTACTTC. Its protein is CASSLGGTSSYEQYF.

This clonotype has a handful of counts. The V gene is TRBV20-1, the J gene TRBJ2-7, with 9 bases that match TRBD1. CDR3 length: 12 residues. CDR1 is DFQATT, CDR2 SNEGSKA, per germline (reference sequence). Trimming at V came to 7 bases and at J to 2 bases, leaving 3 bases not matched to a gene. CDR3 nucleotide sequence: TGCAGTGTGGACAGGGGTACCTACGAGCAGTACTTC. Translated, it gives CSVDRGTYEQYF.

The rearrangement links TRBV7-3 to TRBJ2-3, with 10 positions matching TRBD2. Unmatched junction bases numbered 7, after V lost 6 bases and J lost 1 base. The CDR3 spans 16 residues. Germline assignment: CDR1 SGHTA and CDR2 FQGTGA. The CDR3 loop is CASSLQGTSGTDTQYF. The CDR3 nucleotides are TGTGCCAGCAGTTTACAGGGGACTAGCGGCACAGATACGCAGTATTTT.

This clonotype was observed a few times. The chain links TRBV6-5 to TRBJ2-3; D not certain. With 5 bases removed from V and 0 bases from J, the gap between germline ends came to 9 bases. Germline V CDR1 and CDR2: MNHEY, SVGAGI. This CDR3 is 14 amino acids long. The CDR3 sequence is CASSREGSTDTQYF. CDR3 bases: TGTGCCAGCAGTCGTGAAGGGAGCACAGATACGCAGTATTTT.

The chain couples TRBV6-2 or TRBV6-3 to TRBJ2-3; D is possibly TRBD2 (6 bases). The germline V and J ends were trimmed by 6 bases and 0 bases, with 16 bases remaining between them. CDR1 and CDR2 (germline): MNHEY, SVGEGT. This CDR3 spans 16 amino acids. The CDR3 bases are TGTGCCAGCAGCCGCACGGGCGGGGTAAGCACAGATACGCAGTATTTT. Translated, it gives CASSRTGGVSTDTQYF.

V gene TRBV3-1 combines with J gene TRBJ2-2, with 8 bases aligning to TRBD1. This CDR3 has 15 amino acids. V shed 4 bases and J 6 bases; nucleotides not matched to a gene: 7. The germline V gene has CDR1 LGHDT and CDR2 YNNKEL (reference sequence). The CDR3 sequence is CASSLRTGTPGELFF. In nucleotides, the CDR3 is TGTGCCAGCAGCCTGCGGACAGGGACCCCCGGGGAGCTGTTTTTT.

The J gene is TRBJ2-5, the V gene TRBV21-1. TRBV21-1 is designated a pseudogene. CDR3 length: 16 amino acids. The CDR3 spells CASSKPKNSRVETQYF. DNA for the CDR3: TGTGCCAGCAGCAAACCAAAAAACAGCAGAGTAGAGACCCAGTACTTC.

Ten or more counts support this clonotype. The chain combines TRBV9 with TRBJ2-1; D possibly corresponds to TRBD1 (6 bases). This CDR3 is 15 amino acids long. The ends were cut back, 0 bases at V and 3 bases at J, with 10 bases in the middle. Germline V lookup: CDR1 SGDLS, CDR2 YYNGEE. CDR3 in amino acids: CASSVGDRSYNEQFF. The CDR3 nucleotides are TGTGCCAGCAGCGTAGGAGACAGGAGCTACAATGAGCAGTTCTTC.

The chain uses TRBV6-2 or TRBV6-3 and TRBJ1-5; 10 nucleotides line up with TRBD1. The CDR3 contains 13 residues. V lost 1 base to trimming and J lost 14 bases; unmatched junction nucleotides: 5. Germline lookup yields CDR1 MNHEY and CDR2 SVGEGT. CDR3 nucleotide sequence: TGTGCCAGCAGTTACTTAACGACAGGGGGCAAGCATTTT. This translates into CASSYLTTGGKHF.

The V gene is TRBV20-1, the J gene TRBJ2-7; either TRBD1 or TRBD2 may fit D (5 bases each). Germline V gene lookup returns CDR1 DFQATT and CDR2 SNEGSKA (reference sequence). The CDR3 sequence is 12 residues long. CDR3 nucleotides: TGCAGGGGTAGAGGGGATTCCTACGAGCAGTACTTC. Translating it yields CRGRGDSYEQYF.

The rearrangement joins TRBV5-1 to TRBJ2-1; a possible D gene is TRBD1 (6 bases). The V and J ends lost 4 bases and 1 base respectively, with 12 bases between them. The length of the CDR3 is 15 residues. CDR1 and CDR2 (germline): SGHRS, YFSETQ. CDR3: CASSDAGDSYNEQFF. DNA of the CDR3: TGCGCCAGCAGCGACGCAGGGGATTCCTACAATGAGCAGTTCTTC.

This clonotype has just a few counts. The chain has TRBV15 and TRBJ1-2, with D uncertain. Deletions cut 3 bases from V and 6 bases from J, with 14 bases between. The CDR3 has 14 residues. CDR1 LNHNV and CDR2 YYDKDF come from the germline V gene (reference sequence). The CDR3 protein is CATSSSSPGHGYTF. The CDR3 DNA reads as TGTGCCACCAGCAGCTCCTCGCCGGGTCATGGCTACACCTTC.

The rearrangement uses TRBV29-1 and TRBJ2-7; D call uncertain. The DNA end is a closer match to TRBJ2-5, so the J assignment may be wrong. CDR3 length: 11 amino acids. In germline, CDR1 is SQVTM, CDR2 ANQGSEA. CDR3 protein: CSLLGGETQYF. CDR3 coding DNA: TGCAGCCTTCTAGGTGGGGAGACCCAGTACTTC.